This entry lists 28 T cell receptor beta chains sequenced from one sample in a study of T cells in Graves' hyperthyroidism and ophthalmopathy. TCR beta CDR3 regions were amplified from RNA. An initial round of RT-PCR targeting the TCR CDR3 relied on the HTBI primer set. TCRdb passed the multiplex PCR reads through MiXCR, listing each CDR3 protein once. The data contain 600,000 or so distinct CDR3 sequences, roughly 14% of them seen just once; the ten biggest clones take up roughly an eighth. Sequences were obtained from blood. These receptors all come from a woman between 45 and 65 years old with Graves' ophthalmopathy.

This clonotype was recorded a few times. The J gene is TRBJ1-2, the V gene TRBV28; D call uncertain. The CDR3 has 12 residues. From germline, CDR1 is MDHEN and CDR2 SYDVKM. The ends were cut back, 5 bases at V and 5 bases at J, with 9 bases in the middle. Here the CDR3 reads CASSVQLYGYTF. CDR3 DNA: TGTGCCAGCAGTGTGCAGTTATATGGCTACACCTTC.

This clonotype has a count of ten or more. This chain links TRBV28 with TRBJ2-7; no clear D. The CDR3 extends over 16 amino acids. V gave up 6 bases and J gave up 0 bases, with 18 bases separating them. Germline CDR1 reads MDHEN; CDR2 reads SYDVKM. CDR3 sequence reads: CASSPPLALSSYEQYF. The CDR3 coding sequence is TGTGCCAGCAGCCCCCCTTTGGCACTGAGCTCCTACGAGCAGTACTTC.

This clonotype was recorded many times. This chain links TRBV20-1 with TRBJ1-5; D unclear. This CDR3 has 15 amino acids. Trimming removed 1 base from V and 3 bases from J, with 13 bases in between. Germline V gives CDR1 DFQATT, CDR2 SNEGSKA (reference sequence). In nucleotides, the CDR3 is TGCAGTGCTAGAGCTTTGGGCAGGACCAATCAGCCCCAGCATTTT. This translates into CSARALGRTNQPQHF.

The chain couples TRBV5-6 to TRBJ2-1; possible D gene TRBD2, 6 bases. There are 11 residues in the CDR3. V lost 6 bases, J lost 12 bases, and 13 bases lay in between. Germline assignment: CDR1 SGHDT and CDR2 YYEEEE. CDR3 sequence: CASTLGGGQFF. For the CDR3, the DNA is TGTGCCAGCACCCTGGGGGGAGGGCAGTTCTTC.

The rearrangement joins TRBV20-1 to TRBJ2-1; 15 bases map to TRBD2. The ends lost 0 bases at V and 9 bases at J; junction bases unmatched: 12. The CDR3 runs to 18 residues. Germline V gene sequence: CDR1 DFQATT, CDR2 SNEGSKA (reference sequence). In nucleotides, the CDR3 is TGCAGTGCTAGAGATCTCGGACTAGCGGGAGGGCCTCAACTTGAGCAGTTCTTC. It translates to CSARDLGLAGGPQLEQFF.

This clonotype occurred a few times. V is TRBV7-9 and J is TRBJ2-1; TRBD1 is a possible D gene (5 bases). This CDR3 is 14 amino acids long. The germline CDR1 and CDR2 sequences are SEHNR and FQNEAQ (reference sequence). Trimming removed 5 bases from V and 1 base from J, with 9 bases in between. CDR3 DNA sequence: TGTGCCAGCAGCCAGGGTAAATCCTACAATGAGCAGTTCTTC. This sequence encodes CASSQGKSYNEQFF.

This clonotype occurred many times. The gene calls are TRBV6-1 and TRBJ2-7; the match to TRBD2 covers 9 bases. The trim removed 5 bases at V and 2 bases at J, leaving 7 bases unmatched. Germline V gene sequence: CDR1 MNHNS, CDR2 SASEGT. The CDR3 consists of 15 residues. As DNA, the CDR3 is TGTGCCAGCAGTTACGGGACTAGCCCCACCTACGAGCAGTACTTC. This sequence encodes CASSYGTSPTYEQYF.

This clonotype was observed many times. The chain recombines TRBV28 with TRBJ2-3; TRBD1 might be the D (5 bases). The CDR3 totals 13 residues. Trimming removed 11 bases at V and 5 bases at J, with 17 bases between. Germline loops: CDR1 MDHEN, CDR2 SYDVKM. In DNA, the CDR3 is TGTGCCCTAGGGGCTCAACCAGTAGATACGCAGTATTTT. This sequence encodes CALGAQPVDTQYF.

The chain links TRBV4-1 to TRBJ1-1, with 9 nucleotides matching TRBD1. Germline loops: CDR1 MGHRA, CDR2 YSYEKL. V shed 5 bases and J 3 bases; nucleotides not matched to a gene: 4. CDR3 length equals 14 residues. The CDR3 is CASSNRDRDTEAFF. DNA for the CDR3: TGCGCCAGCAGCAACCGGGACAGGGACACTGAAGCTTTCTTT.

This clonotype was seen many times. The chain couples TRBV12-3 or TRBV12-4 to TRBJ1-5; TRBD1 is a possible D gene (6 bases). The CDR3 is made up of 14 amino acids. Trimming removed 2 bases at V and 9 bases at J, with 14 bases between. CDR3 nucleotides: TGTGCCAGCAGTTTATACAGGGCCGGTTTGCCCCAGCATTTT. As protein: CASSLYRAGLPQHF.

In its sample, this clonotype was seen a few times. The chain uses TRBV5-8 and TRBJ1-2; D perhaps matches TRBD1 (6 bases). Germline CDR1 reads SGHTS; CDR2 reads YDEGEE. This CDR3 contains 15 residues. V gave up 0 bases and J gave up 3 bases, with 12 bases separating them. The CDR3, as DNA: TGTGCCAGCAGCTTGGAAGTAGGGGGGGACTATGGCTACACCTTC. This encodes CASSLEVGGDYGYTF.

This clonotype was seen ten or more times. The chain links TRBV7-2 to TRBJ2-7, with 9 nucleotides matching TRBD2. CDR1 and CDR2 from the germline V gene are SGHTA and FQGNSA. The CDR3 has 17 amino acids. V lost 5 bases, J lost 5 bases, and 16 bases stayed unmatched. CDR3 sequence: CASSETIAAGGQDEQYF. CDR3 nucleotides: TGTGCCAGCAGCGAAACAATCGCAGCGGGAGGTCAGGACGAGCAGTACTTC.

This clonotype was detected many times. The V and J genes are TRBV29-1 and TRBJ1-2, with 8 nucleotides matching TRBD1. The V gene end was trimmed by 7 bases and the J gene end by 8 bases; junction bases not matched to a gene: 15. CDR3 length: 14 amino acids. Germline CDR1 is SQVTM and CDR2 is ANQGSEA. The CDR3 reads CSATGTGVFFGYTF. In DNA form, the CDR3 reads TGCAGCGCTACCGGGACAGGTGTCTTTTTCGGCTACACCTTC.

V and J are TRBV12-3 or TRBV12-4 and TRBJ1-5; D uncertain. The CDR3 is 15 residues long. V was cut by 7 bases and J by 0 bases, with 13 bases left in between. The CDR3 protein is CASTLGTYSNQPQHF. The DNA of the CDR3 is TGTGCCAGCACCTTAGGAACTTATAGCAATCAGCCCCAGCATTTT.

This clonotype was picked up one time. The chain recombines TRBV28 with TRBJ2-1; TRBD2 agrees at 8 bases. Looked up from germline, CDR1 is MDHEN and CDR2 is SYDVKM. Trimming cost V 6 bases and J 3 bases; bases outside gene matches: 10. This CDR3 is built from 16 residues. CDR3 DNA sequence: TGTGCCAGCAGAAACCGGGAGGGCAGGTTCTACAATGAGCAGTTCTTC. Residues: CASRNREGRFYNEQFF.

This clonotype was found many times. DNA for the CDR3: TGTGCCAGCAGCCGGGACCTCACAGATACGCAGTATTTT. This encodes CASSRDLTDTQYF. The chain employs TRBV3-1 and TRBJ2-3; D could derive from TRBD1 or TRBD2 (5 bases each). The CDR3 sequence is 13 residues long. The ends were cut back, 4 bases at V and 2 bases at J, with 7 bases in the middle. Germline CDR1 is LGHDT and CDR2 is YNNKEL (reference sequence).

The chain has TRBV20-1 and TRBJ2-5, with 13 bases aligning to TRBD2. Germline V gene sequence: CDR1 DFQATT, CDR2 SNEGSKA (reference sequence). There are 14 residues in the CDR3. CDR3 nucleotide sequence: TGCAGCATCGGACTAGCGGGAGCCGAAGAGACCCAGTACTTC. Its protein product is CSIGLAGAEETQYF.

This clonotype was counted only a few times. This chain joins TRBV4-3 and TRBJ2-1, with TRBD1 identical over 9 bases. Germline CDR1 reads LGHNA; CDR2 reads YSLEER. The CDR3 has 17 amino acids. Trimming took 0 bases from V and 3 from J; bases not matched to a gene: 6. DNA of the CDR3: TGCGCCAGCAGCCAAGATGCGGGACAGGGTCACTACAATGAGCAGTTCTTC. This gives the protein CASSQDAGQGHYNEQFF.

This clonotype was seen many times. This chain links TRBV29-1 with TRBJ2-1; 11 bases match TRBD2. The length of the CDR3 is 14 residues. Germline V gene sequence: CDR1 SQVTM, CDR2 ANQGSEA. Germline trimming cut 6 bases from V and 9 bases from J; bases unmatched to any gene: 10. DNA of the CDR3: TGCAGCGTCAGACTAGCGGGGCTGCTCGGTGAGCAGTTCTTC. This encodes CSVRLAGLLGEQFF.

This clonotype was recorded many times. This chain links TRBV30 with TRBJ2-7; D possibly matches TRBD1 or TRBD2 (6 bases each). V gave up 0 bases and J gave up 7 bases, with 13 bases separating them. The germline gives CDR1 GTSNPN, CDR2 SVGIG (reference sequence). CDR3 size: 13 residues. CDR3 nucleotides: TGTGCCTGGAGTGTACGGGGGCGCGGGGAGCAGTACTTC. It translates to CAWSVRGRGEQYF. The entire variable domain, with the rest obtained from reference TRBV30 and TRBJ2-7, is as follows: SQTIHQWPATLVQPVGSPLSLECTVEGTSNPNLYWYRQAAGRGLQLLFYSVGIGQISSEVPQNLSASRPQDRQFILSSKKLLLSDSGFYLCAWSVRGRGEQYFGPGTRLTVT.

This clonotype was counted at least ten times. The chain combines TRBV20-1 with TRBJ1-2, with unresolved D. Trimming cost V 0 bases and J 3 bases, with 11 bases left between them. The CDR3 length is 14 residues. Germline-derived CDR1 and CDR2 are DFQATT and SNEGSKA (reference sequence). The CDR3 DNA reads TGCAGTGCTAGAGAGACACAACTCGACTATGGCTACACCTTC. Protein: CSARETQLDYGYTF.

This clonotype was detected a few times. This rearrangement joins TRBV6-1 to TRBJ2-7, with D tentatively TRBD2 (6 bases). V dropped 4 bases and J dropped 6 bases, with 13 bases sitting between them. This CDR3 region has 13 residues. CDR1 MNHNS and CDR2 SASEGT come from the germline V gene. CDR3 DNA: TGTGCCAGCAGTGTTGGCGGGATTTCCGAGCAGTACTTC. Residues: CASSVGGISEQYF.

Ten or more counts support this clonotype. The genes are TRBV12-3 or TRBV12-4 and TRBJ2-5, with TRBD2 matching over 10 bases. CDR3 length: 14 amino acids. Losses at the gene ends were 7 bases for V and 5 bases for J; bases not matched to a gene: 7. Written as DNA, the CDR3 is TGTGCCAGCAATAGAGCGGGAGGGGTTGAGACCCAGTACTTC. Its protein product is CASNRAGGVETQYF.

This clonotype was seen repeatedly, ten times or more. The chain couples TRBV7-9 to TRBJ2-5; 10 positions match TRBD1. Germline values: CDR1 SEHNR, CDR2 FQNEAQ (reference sequence). The ends lost 8 bases at V and 5 bases at J; junction bases unmatched: 2. The CDR3 loop spans 12 amino acids. The CDR3 region is CASPGQGETQYF. The CDR3 bases are TGTGCCAGCCCGGGACAGGGGGAGACCCAGTACTTC.

The chain uses TRBV7-2 and TRBJ2-7, with 8 bases identical to TRBD2. The CDR3 covers 15 residues. The V gene's germline CDR1 is SGHTA and CDR2 FQGNSA. V lost 2 bases and J lost 2; bases outside the gene matches: 5. The CDR3 nucleotides are TGTGCCAGCAGCTTATCGCGGGGGGTCGCCTACGAGCAGTACTTC. Its translation is CASSLSRGVAYEQYF.

In this sample, this clonotype turned up many times. The CDR3 sequence is CASSLGPRFYNEQFF. The CDR3 DNA reads as TGTGCCAGCAGTTTAGGCCCTAGGTTCTACAATGAGCAGTTCTTC. The chain joins TRBV6-1 to TRBJ2-1; D is ambiguous. The ends were cut back, 5 bases at V and 3 bases at J, with 14 bases in the middle. Germline V gene lookup returns CDR1 MNHNS and CDR2 SASEGT. This CDR3 is built from 15 residues.

Ten or more counts support this clonotype. The chain carries TRBV7-6 and TRBJ2-3; 7 nucleotides agree with TRBD2. The CDR3 has 17 residues. The germline gives CDR1 SGHVS, CDR2 FNYEAQ. Unmatched junction bases numbered 10, after V lost 1 base and J lost 3 bases. The CDR3 here is CASSLGQLRESTDTQYF. As DNA, the CDR3 is TGTGCCAGCAGCTTAGGTCAGTTGCGGGAGTCGACAGATACGCAGTATTTT.

This clonotype was counted a few times. This chain joins TRBV2 and TRBJ2-1, with 12 bases aligning to TRBD2. Germline values: CDR1 SNHLY, CDR2 FYNNEI. V dropped 4 bases and J dropped 4; count of bases not matched to a gene: 2. The CDR3 consists of 15 residues. The chain's CDR3 is CASSGTSGKYNEQFF. The CDR3 coding sequence is TGTGCCAGCAGTGGGACTAGCGGGAAATACAATGAGCAGTTCTTC.